A single sample is the source of the 30 T cell receptor beta chains below, sequenced in a study of cytomegalovirus exposure and HLA in healthy donors. Primers included in the PCR were 60 Vbeta and 13 Jbeta primers. Profiling relied on immunoSEQ multiplex PCR, and the TCRdb table lists in-frame clones only, not all of them. This sample's clone table lists about 59,000 clones. Material for sequencing was PBMCs. These receptors were collected from a man aged 25-40 years in good health and CMV-seropositive.

The chain carries TRBV9 and TRBJ1-6; D possibly corresponds to TRBD1 (6 bases). V was trimmed by 0 bases and J by 3 bases, leaving 7 bases between them. The CDR3 is 15 amino acids. Germline loops: CDR1 SGDLS, CDR2 YYNGEE. CDR3 DNA: TGTGCCAGCAGCGTAGGGACAGACTATAATTCACCCCTCCACTTT. Protein sequence: CASSVGTDYNSPLHF.

The J gene is TRBJ1-6, the V gene TRBV18; no clear D gene. Per the germline V gene, CDR1 is KGHSH and CDR2 is LQKENI. Trimming took off 8 bases at V and 4 bases at J, with 18 bases between the two ends. The CDR3 consists of 16 residues. CDR3 in amino acids: CASGREHIYYNSPLHF. The DNA of the CDR3 is TGTGCCAGCGGGCGGGAACACATCTATTATAATTCACCCCTCCACTTT.

J is TRBJ2-7 and V is TRBV27; D may be TRBD2 (6 bases). The CDR3 is made up of 14 amino acids. Germline CDR1 is MNHEY and CDR2 is SMNVEV (reference sequence). With 4 bases removed from V and 0 bases from J, the gap between germline ends came to 10 bases. In DNA form, the CDR3 reads TGTGCCAGCAGTTGGGCTAGCGCCTCCTACGAGCAGTACTTC. It yields the protein CASSWASASYEQYF.

The chain is built from TRBV25-1 and TRBJ2-7, with 9 positions matching TRBD1. The trim removed 6 bases at V and 2 bases at J, leaving 2 bases unmatched. This CDR3 has 13 residues. The germline CDR1 and CDR2 sequences are MGHDK and SYGVNS. CDR3 protein: CASSGTGPYEQYF. CDR3 nucleotides: TGTGCCAGCAGCGGGACAGGGCCCTACGAGCAGTACTTC.

V gene TRBV18 combines with J gene TRBJ2-5; D is unclear. Trimming removed 6 bases from V and 5 bases from J, with 13 bases in between. From germline, CDR1 is KGHSH and CDR2 LQKENI. This CDR3 spans 13 amino acids. CDR3 region: CASSTTQRETQYF. The CDR3 DNA reads as TGTGCCAGCTCGACAACCCAAAGGGAGACCCAGTACTTC.

The CDR3 DNA reads as TGTGCCAGTAGTTGGAGAGCGGCGAATGAAAAACTGTTTTTT. Translating gives CASSWRAANEKLFF. The chain has TRBV19 and TRBJ1-4; no definite D call. The CDR3 is made up of 14 amino acids. Germline V CDR1 and CDR2: LNHDA, SQIVND (reference sequence). V was clipped by 5 bases and J by 5 bases, with 12 bases between them.

J is TRBJ1-5 and V is TRBV6-5; D may be TRBD1 (6 bases). CDR3 length: 14 residues. Germline V gene data show CDR1 as MNHEY and CDR2 as SVGAGI. Trimming took 0 bases from V and 7 from J, leaving 10 bases between them. The CDR3 spells CASSYSGGAQPQHF. CDR3 DNA sequence: TGTGCCAGCAGTTACTCAGGGGGAGCCCAGCCCCAGCATTTT.

The chain carries TRBV5-1 and TRBJ2-7; D is uncertain. Germline-derived CDR1 and CDR2 are SGHRS and YFSETQ. The CDR3 has 11 amino acids. V dropped 0 bases and J dropped 5 bases, with 3 bases sitting between them. The CDR3 DNA sequence: TGCGCCAGCAGCTTGGCGGACGAGCAGTACTTC. Translation gives CASSLADEQYF. The full variable domain, in which reference TRBV5-1 and TRBJ2-7 provide the parts outside the CDR3, is KAGVTQTPRYLIKTRGQQVTLSCSPISGHRSVSWYQQTPGQGLQFLFEYFSETQRNKGNFPGRFSGRQFSNSRSEMNVSTLELGDSALYLCASSLADEQYFGPGTRLTVT.

The genes are TRBV6-6 and TRBJ1-5; D is possibly TRBD1 (5 bases). Germline loops: CDR1 MNHNY, CDR2 SVGAGI (reference sequence). Trimming removed 6 bases from V and 0 bases from J, with 15 bases in between. This CDR3 has 16 amino acids. CDR3 bases: TGTGCCAGCAGCCACGCGACAGTTTATAGCAATCAGCCCCAGCATTTT. Translating gives CASSHATVYSNQPQHF.

This chain uses TRBV5-1 with TRBJ2-7; perhaps TRBD1 as D (6 bases). V was shortened by 4 bases and J by 3 bases, with 11 bases between the two germline ends. This CDR3 is built from 13 residues. The germline CDR1 and CDR2 sequences are SGHRS and YFSETQ. This chain's CDR3 is CASSVGQLYEQYF. CDR3 coding DNA: TGCGCCAGCAGCGTAGGACAGCTCTACGAGCAGTACTTC.

J is TRBJ2-7 and V is TRBV5-6; tentatively, D is TRBD2 (5 bases). Germline-derived CDR1 and CDR2 are SGHDT and YYEEEE. Trimming stripped 1 base from V and 4 bases from J, with 6 bases between. This CDR3 has 12 amino acids. The CDR3 DNA reads as TGTGCCAGCAGCTTGAGGAGGTACGAGCAGTACTTC. It codes for CASSLRRYEQYF.

The J gene is TRBJ2-1, the V gene TRBV4-1; TRBD1 might be the D (5 bases). This CDR3 comprises 14 residues. CDR1 and CDR2 from the germline V gene are MGHRA and YSYEKL. V was cut by 4 bases and J by 6 bases, with 13 bases left in between. CDR3 DNA: TGCGCCAGCAGCCTACTTAGGGGCGCCAATGAGCAGTTCTTC. Encoded protein: CASSLLRGANEQFF.

The chain is built from TRBV4-2 and TRBJ2-1, with D possibly TRBD1 on 5 matching bases. V lost 4 bases and J lost 6, with 10 bases in between. This CDR3 region has 13 residues. The germline gives CDR1 LGHNA, CDR2 YNFKEQ. The CDR3 DNA reads as TGTGCCAGCAGCCGACCCCAGGGCAATGAGCAGTTCTTC. Protein sequence: CASSRPQGNEQFF.

The J gene is TRBJ1-1, the V gene TRBV25-1; a possible D gene is TRBD1 (5 bases). CDR3 length equals 13 residues. Germline loops: CDR1 MGHDK, CDR2 SYGVNS. Trimming stripped 2 bases from V and 11 bases from J, with 15 bases between. This CDR3 reads CASSEVGGSRAFF. CDR3 DNA: TGTGCCAGCAGTGAAGTGGGGGGTTCTCGGGCTTTCTTT. The entire variable domain, with the rest obtained from reference TRBV25-1 and TRBJ1-1, is as follows: EADIYQTPRYLVIGTGKKITLECSQTMGHDKMYWYQQDPGMELHLIHYSYGVNSTEKGDLSSESTVSRIRTEHFPLTLESARPSHTSQYLCASSEVGGSRAFFGQGTRLTVV.

The chain joins TRBV19 to TRBJ2-5; D possibly corresponds to TRBD1 (5 bases). Germline CDR1 is LNHDA and CDR2 is SQIVND (reference sequence). V was trimmed by 6 bases and J by 4 bases, leaving 15 bases between them. This CDR3 has 14 residues. The DNA of the CDR3 is TGTGCCAGTAGAAAGGGGTCTTCAGGAGAGACCCAGTACTTC. This sequence encodes CASRKGSSGETQYF.

V and J are TRBV11-3 and TRBJ2-5; 7 bases agree with TRBD1. Germline-derived CDR1 and CDR2 are SGHNT and YENEEA. The CDR3 is 14 amino acids. The V gene end was trimmed by 7 bases and the J gene end by 3 bases; junction bases not matched to a gene: 8. The CDR3 protein is CASTVQGLEETQYF. The CDR3 DNA reads as TGTGCCAGCACCGTACAGGGGTTAGAAGAGACCCAGTACTTC. Based on the CDR3 plus reference TRBV11-3 and TRBJ2-5, the full variable domain is EAGVVQSPRYKIIEKKQPVAFWCNPISGHNTLYWYLQNLGQGPELLIRYENEEAVDDSQLPKDRFSAERLKGVDSTLKIQPAELGDSAVYLCASTVQGLEETQYFGPGTRLLVL.

This chain uses TRBV7-8 with TRBJ2-1; D uncertain. The CDR3 length is 16 residues. Deletions cut 4 bases from V and 4 bases from J, with 17 bases between. The germline V gene encodes CDR1 SGHVS and CDR2 FQNEAQ. CDR3 bases: TGTGCCAGCAGCTCGGCGGCCGAGTTGGGTTACAATGAGCAGTTCTTC. Protein product: CASSSAAELGYNEQFF.

The J gene is TRBJ2-3, the V gene TRBV7-9; D is possibly TRBD2 (6 bases). Trimming removed 10 bases at V and 0 bases at J, with 17 bases between. CDR1 is SEHNR and CDR2 is FQNEAQ in the germline V gene (reference sequence). The CDR3 is 15 residues long. The CDR3 loop reads CATYPPGTSTDTQYF. DNA for the CDR3: TGTGCCACCTACCCCCCCGGGACTAGCACAGATACGCAGTATTTT.

The chain couples TRBV7-9 to TRBJ1-2; 11 nucleotides agree with TRBD1. Trimming removed 5 bases from V and 5 bases from J; junction bases left unmatched: 4. The CDR3 consists of 14 residues. Germline-derived CDR1 and CDR2 are SEHNR and FQNEAQ (reference sequence). CDR3 nucleotides: TGTGCCAGCAGCCCGGGGACAGGGGGTTATGGCTACACCTTC. Encoded protein: CASSPGTGGYGYTF.

To note about this clone: The junction departs from germline at one end; a sequencing error may be responsible. The rearrangement joins TRBV2 to TRBJ1-6; D ambiguous. Germline values: CDR1 SNHLY, CDR2 FYNNEI. This CDR3 spans 13 amino acids. The CDR3 bases are TGTGCCAGCAGGCAGGATCGAAATTCACCCCTCCCCTTT. Protein product: CASRQDRNSPLPF.

The rearrangement links TRBV10-3 to TRBJ2-3, with 8 bases fitting TRBD2. The germline V gene has CDR1 ENHRY and CDR2 SYGVKD. V was pared by 6 bases and J by 6 bases, with 8 bases of the junction left unmatched. This CDR3 comprises 14 residues. The CDR3 coding sequence is TGTGCCATCAGACCCGGGAGGGCCATTGATACGCAGTATTTT. It encodes CAIRPGRAIDTQYF.

The V call is TRBV11-2, the J call TRBJ2-2; TRBD2 matches 7 bases. The CDR3 runs 18 residues. Losses at the gene ends were 0 bases for V and 4 bases for J; bases not matched to a gene: 11. Germline V gene data show CDR1 as SGHAT and CDR2 as FQNNGV. The CDR3 here is CASSLDRRRGDRTGELFF. The CDR3 coding sequence is TGTGCCAGCAGCTTAGATCGGAGACGGGGGGATCGCACCGGGGAGCTGTTTTTT.

The V gene is TRBV5-1, the J gene TRBJ2-3; 11 bases are a match to TRBD2. CDR1 and CDR2 from the germline V gene are SGHRS and YFSETQ. V shed 3 bases and J 3 bases; nucleotides not matched to a gene: 9. The length of the CDR3 is 17 residues. CDR3 region: CASSYKTSGIRTDTQYF. In DNA form, the CDR3 reads TGCGCCAGCAGCTACAAGACTAGCGGGATCAGGACAGATACGCAGTATTTT.

The V call is TRBV7-8, the J call TRBJ2-2, with 10 bases lining up with TRBD1. The CDR3 is made up of 18 amino acids. Germline CDR1 SGHVS, CDR2 FQNEAQ. The V and J ends lost 5 bases and 0 bases, in that order; junction bases with no gene match: 9. DNA for the CDR3: TGTGCCAGCAGCCGCAAAAAAGGACAGGGGGCGAACACCGGGGAGCTGTTTTTT. Its translation: CASSRKKGQGANTGELFF.

The rearrangement joins TRBV29-1 to TRBJ1-2; D unclear. The V gene's germline CDR1 is SQVTM and CDR2 ANQGSEA. The length of the CDR3 is 12 residues. V lost 3 bases, J lost 0 bases, and 5 bases lay in between. The CDR3 coding sequence is TGCAGCGTTGACCCCTCTAACTATGGCTACACCTTC. Its translation: CSVDPSNYGYTF.

The J gene is TRBJ2-2, the V gene TRBV29-1; a weak D match, TRBD1 (6 bases). The V gene's germline CDR1 is SQVTM and CDR2 ANQGSEA. The CDR3 runs to 14 residues. V lost 5 bases and J lost 0, with 10 bases in between. The CDR3 here is CSVSGTTNTGELFF. The CDR3 region has the DNA TGCAGCGTTTCCGGGACAACGAACACCGGGGAGCTGTTTTTT.

The J gene is TRBJ2-7, the V gene TRBV4-1; a weak D match, TRBD1 (5 bases). CDR3 length: 16 residues. With 3 bases removed from V and 7 bases from J, the gap between germline ends came to 22 bases. Germline V gene sequence: CDR1 MGHRA, CDR2 YSYEKL. The CDR3: CASSHPKESSKGEQYF. CDR3 DNA sequence: TGCGCCAGCAGCCACCCGAAGGAATCGAGTAAGGGGGAGCAGTACTTC.

The chain uses TRBV10-3 and TRBJ2-3, with 13 bases matching TRBD2. The germline gives CDR1 ENHRY, CDR2 SYGVKD. The ends lost 10 bases at V and 5 bases at J; junction bases unmatched: 9. This CDR3 is built from 15 residues. Here the CDR3 DNA reads TGTGCCACTCTACTAGCGGGAGGGCCTGGAGATACGCAGTATTTT. Translation: CATLLAGGPGDTQYF.

The V gene is TRBV18, the J gene TRBJ1-3; TRBD1 matches at 9 bases. V was clipped by 6 bases and J by 2 bases; unmatched bases: 5. CDR1 KGHSH and CDR2 LQKENI come from the germline V gene. The CDR3 length is 15 residues. This CDR3 is CASSLGQGTGNTIYF. CDR3 in DNA: TGTGCCAGCTCCCTGGGACAGGGTACTGGAAACACCATATATTTT.

V and J are TRBV10-3 and TRBJ1-1; the match to TRBD1 covers 8 bases. This CDR3 contains 14 residues. V trimming: 4 bases; J trimming: 3 bases; junction bases outside the gene matches: 4. CDR1 ENHRY and CDR2 SYGVKD come from the germline V gene. The CDR3 is CAISGTGMDTEAFF. The DNA of the CDR3 is TGTGCCATCAGTGGGACAGGGATGGACACTGAAGCTTTCTTT.